Listed below are T cell receptor beta chains from one sample, sequenced in a study of beta chain features in type 1 diabetes. TCRdb's table, derived via immunoSEQ multiplex PCR, lists solely in-frame clones and lacks some. The sample includes hundreds of thousands of clones, over 12% of them seen just once. Sequencing was carried out using naive CD4+ T cells from blood. These receptors were taken from a man younger than 35 with type 1 diabetes. Both conserved end residues are part of each CDR3. A D gene is named only where the DNA matches it firmly. Expanded clones are given a class, and other clones once, few, many or no size at all.

j_call v_call clone_size cdr3_length d_call cdr3_nt cdr3_aa
TRBJ1-1 TRBV15 few 16 NA TGTGCCACCAGCAGTAGGCAGTGGGGGGTTGACACTGAAGCTTTCTTT CATSSRQWGVDTEAFF
TRBJ1-2 TRBV29-1 NA 11 NA TGCAGCGTTGGGGGGTACAGTGGCTACACCTTC CSVGGYSGYTF
TRBJ1-2 TRBV29-1 few 13 TRBD1 TGCAGCGTCCCTGGACAGGTAGCTTATGGCTACACCTTC CSVPGQVAYGYTF
TRBJ1-2 TRBV6-5 few 14 NA TGTGCCAGCAGTTACAGGTTGTGGGCTCATGGCTACACCTTC CASSYRLWAHGYTF
TRBJ2-2 TRBV2 NA 16 TRBD1 TGTGCCAGCAGTAGCACAGGGGGCGCAGGGACCGGGGAGCTGTTTTTT CASSSTGGAGTGELFF
TRBJ2-5 TRBV4-2 NA 11 NA TGTGCCAGCAGCCAAAAGGAGACCCAGTACTTC CASSQKETQYF
TRBJ2-1 TRBV6-6 NA 15 TRBD2 TGTGCCAGCAGTTCTACCGGGACTAGCGGGGCCGGGCGGTTCTTC CASSSTGTSGAGRFF
TRBJ1-1 TRBV6-5 NA 16 NA TGTGCCAGCAGTTACTCGACCGGCAGGGCGAACACTGAAGCTTTCTTT CASSYSTGRANTEAFF
TRBJ1-5 TRBV25-1 NA 15 NA TGTGCCAGCAGTGCTTCAACAGAGAGCAATCAGCCCCAGCATTTT CASSASTESNQPQHF
TRBJ2-3 TRBV28 few 14 TRBD1 TGTGCCAGCAGCCCGGGACAGACAACAGATACGCAGTATTTT CASSPGQTTDTQYF
TRBJ1-5 TRBV30 few 17 TRBD1 TGTGCCTGGAGTGTAACAAGGGACAGTAATAGCAATCAGCCCCAGCATTTT CAWSVTRDSNSNQPQHF
TRBJ2-5 TRBV4-2 few 15 TRBD2 TGTGCCAGCAGCCAAGATGGGAGGGTTGCAGAGACCCAGTACTTC CASSQDGRVAETQYF
TRBJ1-5 TRBV29-1 NA 14 TRBD1 TGCAGCGTAAAGACAGGGGATTTTCTAGAGCCCCAGCATTTT CSVKTGDFLEPQHF
TRBJ1-1 TRBV13 few 13 NA TGTGCCAGCAGCCAACCGGGCGGTACTGAAGCTTTCTTT CASSQPGGTEAFF
TRBJ1-5 TRBV6-5 NA 15 NA TGTGCCAGCAGTTCAGCAGAGGGGAGCAATCAGCCCCAGCATTTT CASSSAEGSNQPQHF
TRBJ2-5 TRBV6-6 NA 13 NA TGTGCCAGCAGAAGGGCAGACCAAGAGACCCAGTACTTC CASRRADQETQYF
TRBJ2-3 TRBV10-3 NA 17 TRBD2 TGTGCCATCAGTCCGGGACTAGCGGGAGAGTGGACAGATACGCAGTATTTT CAISPGLAGEWTDTQYF
TRBJ1-4 TRBV15 NA 15 NA TGTGCCACCAGCAGAGTCGGAGGAAAGAATGAAAAACTGTTTTTT CATSRVGGKNEKLFF
TRBJ1-4 TRBV10-3 few 13 TRBD1 TGTGCCATCAGGGACAGGCGGGATGAAAAACTGTTTTTT CAIRDRRDEKLFF
TRBJ2-3 TRBV10-3 NA 15 TRBD2 TGTGCCATCAGTGGACTAGCGGGGGTCACAGATACGCAGTATTTT CAISGLAGVTDTQYF
TRBJ1-1 TRBV6-6 few 14 NA TGTGCCAGCAGTTACTCGGGACGGAACACTGAAGCTTTCTTT CASSYSGRNTEAFF
TRBJ1-5 TRBV27 NA 16 TRBD1 TGTGCCAGCAGTTTATTCGCACAGGGGGCTACCCTGCCCCAGCATTTT CASSLFAQGATLPQHF
TRBJ2-2 TRBV27 few 13 NA TGTGCCAGCAGTGCACAGGGTCCCGGGGAGCTGTTTTTT CASSAQGPGELFF
TRBJ2-7 TRBV30 NA 17 TRBD2 TGTGCCTGGAGTGTACTCGGGACTAGCGGTAACTCCTACGAGCAGTACTTC CAWSVLGTSGNSYEQYF
TRBJ2-5 TRBV7-9 NA 15 TRBD1 TGTGCCAGCAGCTTAGGCTCAGGGGGCCAAGAGACCCAGTACTTC CASSLGSGGQETQYF